This TCR beta chain was recorded in a study of control samples from healthy donors and cancer patients. Libraries were prepared by immunoSEQ multiplex PCR; TCRdb keeps only in-frame clonotypes and omits some of them. This sample carries fewer than 90,000 clones, roughly 90% of them seen once, and the ten largest clones take roughly 2%. Sequences were obtained from PBMCs. The receptor was isolated from a woman in her sixties or seventies with head and neck cancer.

CDR3 coding DNA: TGTGCCACCAGCGACACGACTGGGACAGCGAGCTCCTATAATTCACCCCTCCACTTT. This gives the protein CATSDTTGTASSYNSPLHF. The chain links TRBV15 to TRBJ1-6, with 7 bases lining up with TRBD1. After removal of 5 bases from V and 0 bases from J, the junction contained 13 bases not matched to a gene. Germline lookup yields CDR1 LNHNV and CDR2 YYDKDF (reference sequence). The CDR3 covers 19 residues.